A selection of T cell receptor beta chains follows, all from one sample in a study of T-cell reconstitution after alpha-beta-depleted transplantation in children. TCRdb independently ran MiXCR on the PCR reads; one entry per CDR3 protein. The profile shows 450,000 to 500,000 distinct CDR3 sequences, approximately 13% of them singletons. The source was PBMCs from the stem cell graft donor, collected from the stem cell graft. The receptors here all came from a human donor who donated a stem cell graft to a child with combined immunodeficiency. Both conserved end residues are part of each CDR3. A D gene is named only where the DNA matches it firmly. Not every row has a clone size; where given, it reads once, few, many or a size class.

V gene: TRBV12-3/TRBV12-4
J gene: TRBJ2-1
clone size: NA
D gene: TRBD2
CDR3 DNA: TGTGCCAGCCTGACCACCTATAGCGGGAGGACCTCCTACAATGAGCAGTTCTTC
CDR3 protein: CASLTTYSGRTSYNEQFF

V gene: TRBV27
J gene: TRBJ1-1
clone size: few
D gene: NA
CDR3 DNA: TGTGCCAGCAGTTTATTTGTCCGAGAAGATGGGAGCACTGAAGCTTTCTTT
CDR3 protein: CASSLFVREDGSTEAFF

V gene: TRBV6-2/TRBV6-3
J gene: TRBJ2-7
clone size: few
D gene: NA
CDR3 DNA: TGTGCCAGCAGGCGGGTAGCCTACGAGCAGTACTTC
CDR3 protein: CASRRVAYEQYF

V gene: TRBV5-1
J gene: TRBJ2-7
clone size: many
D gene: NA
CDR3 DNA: TGCGCCAGCAGCTTTGGGGGCAGAAACTACGAGCAGTACTTC
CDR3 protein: CASSFGGRNYEQYF

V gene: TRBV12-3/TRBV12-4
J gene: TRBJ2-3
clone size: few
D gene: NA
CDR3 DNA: TGTGCCAGCAGGCGAGGTTTGGGGGCGGGCACAGATACGCAGTATTTT
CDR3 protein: CASRRGLGAGTDTQYF

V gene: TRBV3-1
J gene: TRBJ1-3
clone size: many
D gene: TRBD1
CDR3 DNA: TGTGCCAGCAGCCAACTTATGGGACAGGGGTCAACCATATATTTT
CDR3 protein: CASSQLMGQGSTIYF

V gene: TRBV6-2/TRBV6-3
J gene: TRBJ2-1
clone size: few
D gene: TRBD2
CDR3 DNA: TGTGCCAGCAGTTATAGCGGGAGCGGCCATGAGCAGTTCTTC
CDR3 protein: CASSYSGSGHEQFF

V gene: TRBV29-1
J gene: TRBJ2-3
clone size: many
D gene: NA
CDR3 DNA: TGCAGCGTTGAAGGGCGGGACGGGGCCACAGATACGCAGTATTTT
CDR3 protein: CSVEGRDGATDTQYF

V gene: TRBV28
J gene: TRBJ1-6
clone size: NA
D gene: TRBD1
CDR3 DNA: TGTGCCAGCAGTTTCAGGGCAGGGGGCCGATCACCCCTCCACTTT
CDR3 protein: CASSFRAGGRSPLHF

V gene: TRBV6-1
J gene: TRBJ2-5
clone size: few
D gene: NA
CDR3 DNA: TGTGCCAGCAGTGTGTTCGTCGGGAAACAAGAGACCCAGTACTTC
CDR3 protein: CASSVFVGKQETQYF

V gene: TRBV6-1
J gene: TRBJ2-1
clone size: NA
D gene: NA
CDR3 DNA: TGTGCCAGCAGTAAGAGGAGGGAAAGCTCCTACAATGAGCAGTTCTTC
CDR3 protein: CASSKRRESSYNEQFF

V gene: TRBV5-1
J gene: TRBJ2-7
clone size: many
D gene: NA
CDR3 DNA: TGCGCCAGCAGCAATTCCGACGGCTCCTACGAGCAGTACTTC
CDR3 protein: CASSNSDGSYEQYF

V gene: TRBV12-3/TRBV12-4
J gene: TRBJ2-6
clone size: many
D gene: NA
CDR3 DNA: TGTGCCAGCAGTTCCGCCGGCTCTGGGGCCAACGTCCTGACTTTC
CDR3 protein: CASSSAGSGANVLTF

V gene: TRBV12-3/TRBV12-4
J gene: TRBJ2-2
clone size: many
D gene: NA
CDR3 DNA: TGTGCTACCGGGCCGGGGGAGCTGTTTTTT
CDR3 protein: CATGPGELFF

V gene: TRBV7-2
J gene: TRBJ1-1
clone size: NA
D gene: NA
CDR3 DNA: TGTGCCAGCAGCTTCCCAGCGTTCATGAACACTGAAGCTTTCTTT
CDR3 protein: CASSFPAFMNTEAFF

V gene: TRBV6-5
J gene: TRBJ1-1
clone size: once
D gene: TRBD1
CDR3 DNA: TGTGCCAGCAGTTGGACAGGATGGAGCACTGAAGCTTTCTTT
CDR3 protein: CASSWTGWSTEAFF

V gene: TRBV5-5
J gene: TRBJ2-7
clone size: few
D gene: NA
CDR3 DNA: TGTGCCAGCAGCTTGGTTCCAGGCGATTCCTACGAGCAGTACTTC
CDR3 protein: CASSLVPGDSYEQYF

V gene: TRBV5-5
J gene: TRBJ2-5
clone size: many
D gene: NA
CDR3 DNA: TGTGCCAGCAGCTCTTCCGGGACCCTCCAGGAGACCCAGTACTTC
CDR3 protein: CASSSSGTLQETQYF

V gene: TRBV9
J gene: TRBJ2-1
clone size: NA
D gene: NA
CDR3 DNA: TGTGCCAGCAGCGTCTCGGGGAAAAGCTCCTACAATGAGCAGTCCTTC
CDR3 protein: CASSVSGKSSYNEQSF

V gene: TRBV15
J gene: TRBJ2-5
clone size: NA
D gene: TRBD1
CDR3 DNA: TGTGCCACCAGCAGAGACAGGGGGAACCAAGAGACCCAGTACTTC
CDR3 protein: CATSRDRGNQETQYF

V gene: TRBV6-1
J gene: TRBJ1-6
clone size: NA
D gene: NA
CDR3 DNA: TGTGCCAGCAGGATTGTTCCTCTTTATAATTCACCCCTCCACTTT
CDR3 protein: CASRIVPLYNSPLHF

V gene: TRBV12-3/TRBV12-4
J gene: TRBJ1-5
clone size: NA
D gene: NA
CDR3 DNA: TGTGCCAGCAGTTTAATGTCCCGGGAAGAGCCCCAGCATTTT
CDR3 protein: CASSLMSREEPQHF

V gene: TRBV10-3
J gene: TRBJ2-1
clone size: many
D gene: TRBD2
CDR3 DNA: TGTGCCATCAGTGACGGGAGGTCCTACAATGAGCAGTTCTTC
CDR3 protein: CAISDGRSYNEQFF

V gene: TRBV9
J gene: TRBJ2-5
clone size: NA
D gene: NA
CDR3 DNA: TGTGCCAGCAGCTCCCGACAGGCCCAAGAGACCCAGTACTTC
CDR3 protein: CASSSRQAQETQYF

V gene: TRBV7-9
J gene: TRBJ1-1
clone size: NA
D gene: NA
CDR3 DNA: TGTGCCAGCAGGCCTTACGGGACACCCCAACACACTGAAGCTTTCTTT
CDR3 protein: CASRPYGTPQHTEAFF

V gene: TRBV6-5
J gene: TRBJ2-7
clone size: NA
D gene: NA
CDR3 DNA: TGTGCCAGCAGTTATTATCGGGGCAACGAGCAGTACTTC
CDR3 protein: CASSYYRGNEQYF

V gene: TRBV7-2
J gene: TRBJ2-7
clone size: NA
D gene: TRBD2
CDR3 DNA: TGTGCCAGCATCCTTAGCGGGAGGGGGTACGAGCAGTACTTC
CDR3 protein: CASILSGRGYEQYF

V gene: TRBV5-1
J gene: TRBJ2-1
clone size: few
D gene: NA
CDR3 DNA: TGCGCCAGCAGCAACAGGGATATCTCCTACAATGAGCAGTTCTTC
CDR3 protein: CASSNRDISYNEQFF

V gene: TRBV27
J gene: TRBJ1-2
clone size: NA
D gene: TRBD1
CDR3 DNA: TGTGCCAGCAGTTTCCTAGGGGGCGGCGGCTACACCTTC
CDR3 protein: CASSFLGGGGYTF